Listed below are T cell receptor beta chains from one sample, sequenced in a study of blood T cell repertoires in COVID-19. Repertoires were generated with immunoSEQ multiplex PCR, while TCRdb's copy carries only in-frame clones and drops some. This table has 300,000 to 450,000 clones, roughly 85% appearing once. Material for sequencing was peripheral blood. The receptors here all came from a woman aged 18-29 years with acute or convalescent COVID-19. Both conserved end residues are part of each CDR3. The D gene is left open where the match is weak. Clone size is not always given. Where it is, it says once, few, many or a class for expanded clones.

abundance | j_gene | d_gene | v_gene | CDR3aa | CDR3nt
few | TRBJ2-2 | - | TRBV2 | CASRTGITGELFF | TGTGCCAGCAGAACAGGTATCACCGGGGAGCTGTTTTTT
- | TRBJ2-3 | - | TRBV3-1/TRBV3-2 | CASSHGWRGNTDTQYF | TGTGCCAGCAGCCATGGTTGGCGGGGAAACACAGATACGCAGTATTTT
once | TRBJ2-7 | - | TRBV10-3 | CAFRPETSSYEQYF | TGTGCTTTCCGACCGGAGACTAGCTCCTACGAGCAGTACTTC
- | TRBJ1-1 | - | TRBV5-5 | CASSLAEGGTEAFF | TGTGCCAGCAGCTTGGCCGAAGGGGGCACTGAAGCTTTCTTT
- | TRBJ2-1 | - | TRBV3-1/TRBV3-2 | CASSLSREQFF | TGTGCCAGCAGCCTCTCTCGGGAGCAGTTCTTC
- | TRBJ1-1 | TRBD1 | TRBV5-1 | CASSSETGSNTEAFF | TGCGCCAGCAGCTCGGAGACAGGGAGCAACACTGAAGCTTTCTTT
- | TRBJ1-5 | - | TRBV29-1 | CSVVAGLNQPQHF | TGCAGCGTTGTGGCTGGACTCAATCAGCCCCAGCATTTT
- | TRBJ1-4 | - | TRBV6-6 | CASSHDPRGEKLFF | TGTGCCAGCAGCCACGACCCTCGAGGGGAAAAACTGTTTTTT
- | TRBJ2-3 | - | TRBV11-2 | CASSARADTQYF | TGTGCCAGCAGTGCTCGGGCAGATACGCAGTATTTT
- | TRBJ1-2 | TRBD1 | TRBV11-2 | CASSLVMGQGANGYTF | TGTGCCAGCAGCTTAGTCATGGGACAGGGGGCAAATGGCTACACCTTC
- | TRBJ2-3 | - | TRBV7-9 | CASSLDRSGASTDTQYF | TGTGCCAGCAGCTTAGATCGGAGCGGTGCTAGCACAGATACGCAGTATTTT
- | TRBJ1-5 | - | TRBV24-1 | CATSDPGSNQPQHF | TGTGCCACCAGTGACCCAGGAAGCAATCAGCCCCAGCATTTT
- | TRBJ2-3 | - | TRBV24-1 | CATSEEATDTQYF | TGTGCCACCAGTGAGGAGGCAACAGATACGCAGTATTTT
few | TRBJ1-4 | - | TRBV7-6 | CASSLEPKKLTNEKLFF | TGTGCCAGCAGCTTAGAACCGAAGAAGCTAACTAATGAAAAACTGTTTTTT
few | TRBJ1-2 | - | TRBV7-8 | CASSGRVGGLSGYTF | TGTGCCAGCAGCGGGCGTGTCGGGGGGCTCTCTGGCTACACCTTC
- | TRBJ1-6 | - | TRBV30 | CAWSDGLNSPLHF | TGTGCCTGGAGTGATGGGCTTAATTCACCCCTCCACTTT
- | TRBJ1-1 | TRBD1 | TRBV4-1 | CASSRNTDRVSTEAFF | TGCGCCAGCAGCCGGAATACAGACAGGGTATCAACTGAAGCTTTCTTT
- | TRBJ1-5 | - | TRBV19 | CASSLGQTNQPQHF | TGTGCCAGTAGTCTCGGACAGACGAATCAGCCCCAGCATTTT
- | TRBJ1-6 | - | TRBV5-1 | CASSAGTRGSPLHF | TGCGCCAGCAGCGCCGGGACTCGAGGGTCACCCCTCCACTTT
- | TRBJ2-4 | TRBD1 | TRBV5-4 | CASSTGQGGIQYF | TGTGCCAGCAGCACGGGACAGGGCGGCATTCAGTACTTC
- | TRBJ1-3 | TRBD1 | TRBV13 | CASSLTPPGTGEGNTIYF | TGTGCCAGCAGCTTAACCCCCCCCGGGACAGGGGAAGGAAATACCATATATTTT
- | TRBJ2-7 | TRBD1 | TRBV5-1 | CASSLEQGEFYEQYF | TGCGCCAGCAGCTTGGAGCAGGGGGAGTTCTACGAGCAGTACTTC
- | TRBJ2-3 | - | TRBV5-5 | CASSLYGITDTQYF | TGTGCCAGCAGCTTGTACGGGATCACAGATACGCAGTATTTT
- | TRBJ2-2 | - | TRBV5-1 | CASSLGAPGELFF | TGCGCCAGCAGCTTGGGGGCACCGGGGGAGCTGTTTTTT
- | TRBJ1-2 | TRBD1 | TRBV27 | CASRVGQGVDGYTF | TGTGCCAGCAGGGTTGGACAGGGTGTCGATGGCTACACCTTC
- | TRBJ1-1 | - | TRBV6-5 | CASSRTDMNTEAFF | TGTGCCAGCAGTCGGACAGATATGAACACTGAAGCTTTCTTT
- | TRBJ2-7 | - | TRBV24-1 | CATSDRTAYEQYF | TGTGCCACCAGTGATCGGACAGCCTACGAGCAGTACTTC
few | TRBJ2-3 | - | TRBV2 | CASSPRLGDTQYF | TGTGCCAGCAGCCCTAGACTTGGGGATACGCAGTATTTT
- | TRBJ2-7 | TRBD1 | TRBV3-1/TRBV3-2 | CASSNRGAGSYEQYF | TGTGCCAGCAGTAACAGGGGCGCAGGCTCCTACGAGCAGTACTTC
- | TRBJ2-7 | - | TRBV6-6 | CASSPGSGEQYF | TGTGCCAGCAGCCCGGGGAGCGGGGAGCAGTACTTC
once | TRBJ1-3 | TRBD1 | TRBV4-1 | CASSQVWDRGNTIYF | TGCGCCAGCAGCCAAGTCTGGGACAGGGGAAACACCATATATTTT
- | TRBJ2-1 | TRBD2 | TRBV2 | CASSELAGYNEQFF | TGTGCCAGCAGTGAACTAGCGGGATACAATGAGCAGTTCTTC
- | TRBJ1-2 | - | TRBV4-1 | CATAFRQADYGYTF | TGCGCCACCGCGTTTCGACAGGCGGACTATGGCTACACCTTC
few | TRBJ1-1 | - | TRBV6-5 | CASSLEGGETEAFF | TGTGCCAGCAGTCTTGAGGGGGGGGAAACTGAAGCTTTCTTT
- | TRBJ2-3 | TRBD2 | TRBV5-1 | CASSWAASGTSTDTQYF | TGCGCCAGCAGCTGGGCGGCTAGCGGGACTAGCACAGATACGCAGTATTTT
- | TRBJ1-1 | - | TRBV7-3 | CASSYQGNTEAFF | TGTGCCAGCAGCTATCAGGGAAACACTGAAGCTTTCTTT
- | TRBJ1-1 | - | TRBV6-6 | CASSHGGGAEAFF | TGTGCCAGCAGCCATGGAGGGGGGGCTGAAGCTTTCTTT
- | TRBJ2-1 | - | TRBV6-2/TRBV6-3 | CASSSRRGLEQFF | TGTGCCAGCAGTTCTCGAAGGGGTCTCGAGCAGTTCTTC
- | TRBJ1-5 | - | TRBV5-6 | CASSFTGTQPQHF | TGTGCCAGCAGCTTTACAGGGACTCAGCCCCAGCATTTT
few | TRBJ1-3 | - | TRBV6-5 | CASTNQQVSGNTIYF | TGTGCCAGCACGAACCAACAGGTCTCTGGAAACACCATATATTTT
once | TRBJ1-2 | - | TRBV9 | CASSVGGDYGYTF | TGTGCCAGCAGCGTAGGGGGGGACTATGGCTACACCTTC
- | TRBJ2-4 | TRBD2 | TRBV11-3 | CASSRGGDSDKNIQYF | TGTGCCAGCAGCCGGGGGGGCGATTCTGACAAAAACATTCAGTACTTC
- | TRBJ1-1 | - | TRBV6-4 | CASSGGGEAFF | TGTGCCAGCAGTGGGGGCGGTGAAGCTTTCTTT
- | TRBJ2-7 | - | TRBV5-1 | CASSLWEISSDEQYF | TGCGCCAGCAGCTTATGGGAGATATCGTCGGACGAGCAGTACTTC
- | TRBJ2-1 | TRBD2 | TRBV6-5 | CASSYSSGSAQFF | TGTGCCAGCAGTTACTCTAGCGGGAGTGCGCAGTTCTTC
- | TRBJ2-1 | TRBD2 | TRBV5-8 | CASSVGLAGPEQFF | TGTGCCAGCAGCGTGGGACTAGCGGGACCAGAGCAGTTCTTC
- | TRBJ2-1 | - | TRBV24-1 | CATSDPGTQTYNEQFF | TGTGCCACCAGTGATCCCGGGACACAGACATACAATGAGCAGTTCTTC
- | TRBJ1-5 | - | TRBV6-1 | CASSEGEQGGQPQHF | TGTGCCAGCAGTGAAGGGGAACAGGGCGGTCAGCCCCAGCATTTT
few | TRBJ1-4 | TRBD1 | TRBV28 | CASSLIGQGATNEKLFF | TGTGCCAGCAGTTTGATAGGCCAGGGGGCAACTAATGAAAAACTGTTTTTT
- | TRBJ1-6 | TRBD1 | TRBV7-3 | CASSLLGQGGSPLHF | TGTGCCAGCAGCTTGTTGGGACAGGGCGGTTCACCCCTCCACTTT
- | TRBJ2-5 | - | TRBV6-5 | CASSYTTGETQYF | TGTGCCAGCAGTTACACAACAGGGGAGACCCAGTACTTC
- | TRBJ2-5 | TRBD2 | TRBV2 | CASSESTSGETQYF | TGTGCCAGCAGTGAGAGCACTAGCGGAGAGACCCAGTACTTC